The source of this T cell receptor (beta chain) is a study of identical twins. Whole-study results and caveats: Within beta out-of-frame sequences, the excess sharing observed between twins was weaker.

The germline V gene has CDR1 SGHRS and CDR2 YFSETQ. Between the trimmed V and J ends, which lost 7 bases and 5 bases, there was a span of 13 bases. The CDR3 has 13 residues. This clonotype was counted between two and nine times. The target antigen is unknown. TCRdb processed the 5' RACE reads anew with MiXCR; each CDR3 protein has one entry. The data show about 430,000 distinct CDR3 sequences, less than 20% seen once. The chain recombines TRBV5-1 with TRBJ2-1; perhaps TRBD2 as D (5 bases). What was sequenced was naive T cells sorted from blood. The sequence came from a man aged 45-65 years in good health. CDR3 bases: TGCGCCAGCTATGAGGGTCCCAACAATGAGCAGTTCTTC. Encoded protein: CASYEGPNNEQFF.